This T cell receptor (beta chain) was profiled in a study of CD8+CD57+ T cells in acquired aplastic anemia. Study in general: Sorted cells (CD4+ and CD8+) yielded DNA amounts that averaged approximately 3.2 ug.

TCR beta VDJ and CDR3 were profiled, and genomic DNA was the template. MiXCR, run by TCRdb on the reads, gives a single entry per CDR3 protein. Of about 170,000 distinct CDR3 sequences in the sample, 50% to 75% were seen once. The germline V gene encodes CDR1 LNHNV and CDR2 YYDKDF (reference sequence). This CDR3 has 15 residues. With V trimmed by 5 bases and J by 5 bases, 9 bases remained unmatched. V is TRBV15 and J is TRBJ2-5; 9 bases map to TRBD1. The sequence was obtained from a human donor in good health. The source material was sorted CD4+, CD8+, or CD8+CD57+ T cells (not recorded which) from PBMCs. CDR3 coding DNA: TGTGCCACCAGCTCCTCGACAGGGGGGAGGGAGACCCAGTACTTC. Translation gives CATSSSTGGRETQYF.